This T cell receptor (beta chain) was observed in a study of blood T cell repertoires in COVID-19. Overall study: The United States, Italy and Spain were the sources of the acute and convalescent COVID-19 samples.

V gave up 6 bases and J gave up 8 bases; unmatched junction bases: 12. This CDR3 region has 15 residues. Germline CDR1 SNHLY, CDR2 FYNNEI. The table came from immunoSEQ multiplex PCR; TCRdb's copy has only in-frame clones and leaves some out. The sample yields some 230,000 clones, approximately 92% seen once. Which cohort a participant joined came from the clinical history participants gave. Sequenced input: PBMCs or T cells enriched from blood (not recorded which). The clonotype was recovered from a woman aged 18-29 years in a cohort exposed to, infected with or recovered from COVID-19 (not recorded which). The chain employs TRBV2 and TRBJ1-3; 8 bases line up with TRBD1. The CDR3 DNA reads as TGTGCCAGCAGCATAGACTTGGGACAGGTCGACACCATATATTTT. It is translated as CASSIDLGQVDTIYF.